A single sample is the source of the 22 T cell receptor beta chains below, sequenced in a study of CD8 T cells in ankylosing spondylitis (TCRdb year 2017). Overall results and qualifications from the work: A TCR beta motif of several highly homologous amino acid variants appeared characteristic of blood from ankylosing spondylitis patients.

Library creation used 5' RACE. The sequencer was an Illumina HiSeq 2500. The public reads were run again by TCRdb, first through fastp at Q25 and then through MiXCR, and only productive beta chains were kept. All rows with the same CDR3 protein become a single entry with the most common DNA and genes. The sample yields roughly 670,000 distinct CDR3 sequences; 15% to 20% were counted once. Of the sample, around a fifth is held by the ten largest clones. These receptors' antigens are unknown. Material for sequencing was blood, either unsorted or a sorted T cell fraction (not recorded which). These receptors all stem from a male donor with ankylosing spondylitis.

At least ten counts were recorded for this clonotype. The chain combines TRBV12-3 or TRBV12-4 with TRBJ2-2; 9 bases line up with TRBD1. V lost 6 bases to trimming and J lost 4 bases; unmatched junction nucleotides: 6. The CDR3 consists of 15 residues. The CDR3 DNA reads as TGTGCCAGCAGGACAGGGGGTGAGAGCACCGGGGAGCTGTTTTTT. Translation: CASRTGGESTGELFF.

This clonotype was seen a few times. The chain is built from TRBV28 and TRBJ2-7; 7 bases agree with TRBD2. This CDR3 region has 14 residues. V gave up 7 bases and J gave up 3 bases; unmatched junction bases: 9. Germline CDR1 and CDR2: MDHEN and SYDVKM. CDR3 residues: CASKVGGSNYEQYF. The CDR3 DNA reads as TGTGCCAGCAAGGTTGGCGGGAGCAACTACGAGCAGTACTTC.

This chain joins TRBV18 and TRBJ2-7; maybe TRBD2 (6 bases). V lost 1 base to trimming and J lost 5 bases, with 12 bases between them. Germline assignment: CDR1 KGHSH and CDR2 LQKENI. The CDR3 is 14 amino acids. This CDR3 is CASSPRSLANEQYF. As DNA, the CDR3 is TGTGCCAGCTCACCACGATCACTAGCTAACGAGCAGTACTTC.

This clonotype was seen a handful of times. This chain connects TRBV6-1 to TRBJ1-2; D unresolved. The CDR3 runs 15 residues. V gave up 5 bases and J gave up 8 bases, with 21 bases separating them. Germline loops: CDR1 MNHNS, CDR2 SASEGT. Here the CDR3 DNA reads TGTGCCAGCAGTCCCCGGGGAGGCGGGGAGTGGGGCTACACCTTC. Residues: CASSPRGGGEWGYTF.

This clonotype was detected a few times. The chain is built from TRBV7-9 and TRBJ2-1, with D possibly matching TRBD2 (6 bases). The CDR3 is 15 residues long. Per germline, CDR1 SEHNR and CDR2 FQNEAQ (reference sequence). V was trimmed by 1 base and J by 6 bases, leaving 13 bases between them. CDR3 coding DNA: TGTGCCAGCAGCTTAGTTAGCGGACCGACCAATGAGCAGTTCTTC. This sequence encodes CASSLVSGPTNEQFF.

J is TRBJ1-3 and V is TRBV12-3 or TRBV12-4; D may be TRBD1 (6 bases). CDR3 size: 13 residues. V was clipped by 5 bases and J by 4 bases, with 9 bases between them. CDR3 nucleotide sequence: TGTGCCAGCAGTAGGGGGGTCGGAAACACCATATATTTT. As protein: CASSRGVGNTIYF.

The rearrangement uses TRBV25-1 and TRBJ2-1, with 10 bases identical to TRBD2. In germline, CDR1 is MGHDK, CDR2 SYGVNS. There are 14 residues in the CDR3. Losses at the gene ends were 6 bases for V and 5 bases for J; bases not matched to a gene: 4. CDR3 in DNA: TGTGCCAGCAGCATAGCGGGGGGCGACAATGAGCAGTTCTTC. Translated, it gives CASSIAGGDNEQFF.

A few counts support this clonotype. A junction boundary mismatches the germline segment, possibly from a read error. The CDR3 loop is CSPSGRQKNEQFF. The CDR3 nucleotides are TGCAGTCCTAGCGGGAGGCAAAAAAATGAGCAGTTCTTC. The V call is TRBV20-1, the J call TRBJ2-1; 11 bases are shared with TRBD2. Germline CDR1 reads DFQATT; CDR2 reads SNEGSKA (reference sequence). This CDR3 spans 13 amino acids.

The chain has TRBV12-3 or TRBV12-4 and TRBJ2-5; 9 nucleotides agree with TRBD2. After removal of 6 bases from V and 5 bases from J, the junction contained 13 bases not matched to a gene. CDR3 size: 16 residues. In DNA form, the CDR3 reads TGTGCCAGCAGGACTTTAGGGCGGGAGGGCTTGGAGACCCAGTACTTC. Translating gives CASRTLGREGLETQYF.

A word on this clonotype: Germline and junction disagree at one end, which may indicate a read error. The chain recombines TRBV20-1 with TRBJ1-2, with D perhaps matching TRBD1 (5 bases). This CDR3 spans 15 amino acids. Per the germline V gene, CDR1 is DFQATT and CDR2 is SNEGSKA (reference sequence). The CDR3 sequence: CSARDARDVTYGYTF. The CDR3 DNA follows: TGCAGTGCTAGAGACGCCAGGGATGTGACCTATGGCTATACCTTC.

There are a few counts of this clonotype. The V call is TRBV5-1, the J call TRBJ1-1, with D unresolved. The germline CDR1 and CDR2 sequences are SGHRS and YFSETQ. The ends were cut back, 0 bases at V and 4 bases at J, with 10 bases in the middle. There are 14 residues in the CDR3. CDR3 nucleotides: TGCGCCAGCAGCTTGGTTGTGGGGAGCACTGAAGCTTTCTTT. This gives the protein CASSLVVGSTEAFF.

V gene TRBV27 combines with J gene TRBJ2-5; 11 bases fit TRBD2. Germline trimming cut 6 bases from V and 0 bases from J; bases unmatched to any gene: 6. Looked up from germline, CDR1 is MNHEY and CDR2 is SMNVEV (reference sequence). The CDR3 sequence is 16 residues long. CDR3 nucleotides: TGTGCCAGCAGCCATTCTAGCGGGGGGTACCAAGAGACCCAGTACTTC. It translates to CASSHSSGGYQETQYF.

The V call is TRBV7-2, the J call TRBJ1-2; D is uncertain. Per germline, CDR1 SGHTA and CDR2 FQGNSA. CDR3 length: 12 amino acids. V was cut by 7 bases and J by 8 bases, with 14 bases left in between. The CDR3 is CASIDSPRGYTF. The CDR3 coding sequence is TGTGCCAGCATCGACTCGCCTCGAGGCTACACCTTC.

V and J are TRBV21-1 and TRBJ1-2. TRBV21-1 is deemed a pseudogene. The CDR3 totals 14 residues. DNA for the CDR3: TGTGCCAGCGGAGCGGTAGGATCTAACTATGGCTACACCTTC. This translates into CASGAVGSNYGYTF.

The rearrangement links TRBV6-1 to TRBJ2-1; D perhaps matches TRBD1 (5 bases). Trimming shortened V by 2 bases and J by 5 bases, and 16 bases separated the two germline ends. The CDR3 extends over 16 amino acids. The germline V gene encodes CDR1 MNHNS and CDR2 SASEGT. CDR3 DNA sequence: TGTGCCAGCAGTGAACTTGCAGGGCTTGTGGACAATGAGCAGTTCTTC. Protein: CASSELAGLVDNEQFF.

The sample holds a few counts of this clonotype. The rearrangement uses TRBV29-1 and TRBJ2-3, with 8 positions matching TRBD1. Germline V gene data show CDR1 as SQVTM and CDR2 as ANQGSEA. V trimming: 4 bases; J trimming: 3 bases; junction bases outside the gene matches: 9. The CDR3 consists of 15 residues. The chain's CDR3 is CSVVRAGGETDTQYF. The CDR3 nucleotides are TGCAGCGTTGTTAGAGCAGGGGGCGAGACAGATACGCAGTATTTT.

The genes are TRBV20-1 and TRBJ1-4, with TRBD1 as a possible D gene (6 bases). Germline V CDR1 and CDR2: DFQATT, SNEGSKA (reference sequence). V was trimmed by 5 bases and J by 5 bases, leaving 18 bases between them. The CDR3 is 15 amino acids. The CDR3 sequence: CSAQRAGGVNEKLFF. CDR3 DNA: TGCAGTGCTCAGAGGGCGGGGGGCGTAAATGAAAAACTGTTTTTT.

Here the CDR3 DNA reads TGTGCCAGCAGCCACCCAGGGCCTCGGGACGGTTCCTACGAGCAGTACTTC. Protein sequence: CASSHPGPRDGSYEQYF. The chain recombines TRBV6-1 with TRBJ2-7; D is possibly TRBD1 or TRBD2 (5 bases each). This CDR3 contains 17 residues. Germline V gives CDR1 MNHNS, CDR2 SASEGT. Trimming pared 6 bases from V and 1 base from J, leaving 22 bases between.

This clonotype has a handful of counts. This chain uses TRBV29-1 with TRBJ2-3; TRBD2 is a possible D gene (6 bases). Germline-derived CDR1 and CDR2 are SQVTM and ANQGSEA. The CDR3 contains 13 residues. The V and J ends lost 5 bases and 4 bases respectively, with 13 bases between them. The CDR3 here is CSVPSAVADTQYF. CDR3 sequence (DNA): TGCAGCGTTCCTAGCGCTGTCGCAGATACGCAGTATTTT.

The chain has TRBV10-3 and TRBJ2-7; 10 bases match TRBD2. J gave up 0 bases and V 10 bases, and 6 bases lay outside the gene matches. This CDR3 is 14 amino acids long. In germline, CDR1 is ENHRY, CDR2 SYGVKD. This CDR3 reads CATNPSGSSYEQYF. CDR3 sequence (DNA): TGTGCCACCAACCCTAGCGGGAGCTCCTACGAGCAGTACTTC.

The chain recombines TRBV20-1 with TRBJ2-7, with TRBD2 matching over 9 bases. V lost 4 bases to trimming and J lost 4 bases; unmatched junction nucleotides: 20. CDR3 length: 18 amino acids. The V gene's germline CDR1 is DFQATT and CDR2 SNEGSKA (reference sequence). The CDR3 region has the DNA TGCAGTGCTACCTCTAGCGGGGTAGCGGGAGCGCGGAGGTACGAGCAGTACTTC. Its translation is CSATSSGVAGARRYEQYF.

This clonotype was observed a few times. The chain has TRBV5-1 and TRBJ1-4; 10 nucleotides align to TRBD1. CDR1 and CDR2 from the germline V gene are SGHRS and YFSETQ. V gave up 4 bases and J gave up 7 bases; unmatched junction bases: 4. The CDR3 spans 14 residues. This CDR3 reads CASSATGGSEKLFF. The CDR3 DNA sequence: TGCGCCAGCAGCGCGACAGGGGGCAGTGAAAAACTGTTTTTT.